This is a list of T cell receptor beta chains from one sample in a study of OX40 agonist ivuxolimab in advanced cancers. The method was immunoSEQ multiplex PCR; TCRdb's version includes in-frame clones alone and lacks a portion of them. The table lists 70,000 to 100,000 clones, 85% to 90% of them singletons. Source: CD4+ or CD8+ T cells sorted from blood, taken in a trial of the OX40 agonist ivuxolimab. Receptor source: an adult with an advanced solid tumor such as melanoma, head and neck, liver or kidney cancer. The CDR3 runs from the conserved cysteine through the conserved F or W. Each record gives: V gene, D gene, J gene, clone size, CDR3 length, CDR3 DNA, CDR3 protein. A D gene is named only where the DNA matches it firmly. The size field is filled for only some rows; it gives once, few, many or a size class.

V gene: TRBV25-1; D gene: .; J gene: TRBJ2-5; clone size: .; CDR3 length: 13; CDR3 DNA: TGTGCCAGCAAACACCTTCTCCAAGAGACCCAGTACTTC; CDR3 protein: CASKHLLQETQYF
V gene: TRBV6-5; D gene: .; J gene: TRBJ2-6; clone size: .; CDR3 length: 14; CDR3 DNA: TGTGCCAGCTGGTCAGTGGCTGGGGCCAACGTCCTGACTTTC; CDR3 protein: CASWSVAGANVLTF
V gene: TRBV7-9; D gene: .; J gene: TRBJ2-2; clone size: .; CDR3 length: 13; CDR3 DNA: TGTGCCAGCAGCTTATCGGCCCCCGGGGAGCTGTTTTTT; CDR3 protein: CASSLSAPGELFF
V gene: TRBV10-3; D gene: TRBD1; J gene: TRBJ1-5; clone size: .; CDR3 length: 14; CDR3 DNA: TGTGCCATCAGTGAGGGACAGGAGAATCAGCCCCAGCATTTT; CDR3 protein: CAISEGQENQPQHF
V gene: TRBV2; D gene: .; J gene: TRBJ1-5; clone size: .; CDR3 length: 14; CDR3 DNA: TGTGCCAGCAGCTTACAGGGACGGGATCAGCCCCAGCATTTT; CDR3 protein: CASSLQGRDQPQHF
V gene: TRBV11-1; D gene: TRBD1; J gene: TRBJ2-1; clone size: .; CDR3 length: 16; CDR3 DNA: TGTGCCAGCAGCACGGACGGACAGGGGCTCTACAATGAGCAGTTCTTC; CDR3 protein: CASSTDGQGLYNEQFF
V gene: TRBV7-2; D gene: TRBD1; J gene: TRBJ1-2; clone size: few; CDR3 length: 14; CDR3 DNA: TGTGCCAGCAGCTTAGCGACAGGGAACTATGGCTACACCTTC; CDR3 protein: CASSLATGNYGYTF
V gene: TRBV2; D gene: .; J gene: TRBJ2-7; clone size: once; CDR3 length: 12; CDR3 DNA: TGTGCCAGCAGTGGACAAGGGGGCGAGCAGTACTTC; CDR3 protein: CASSGQGGEQYF
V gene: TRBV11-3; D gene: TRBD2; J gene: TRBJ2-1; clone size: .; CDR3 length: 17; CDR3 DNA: TGTGCCAGCAGCTTAAGCACTAGCGGGTGGGGAGGCAATGAGCAGTTCTTC; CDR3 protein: CASSLSTSGWGGNEQFF
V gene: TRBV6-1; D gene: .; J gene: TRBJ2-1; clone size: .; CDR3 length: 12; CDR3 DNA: TGTGCCAGCAGTGCATCGGAGGTATCGCAGTTCTTC; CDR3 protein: CASSASEVSQFF
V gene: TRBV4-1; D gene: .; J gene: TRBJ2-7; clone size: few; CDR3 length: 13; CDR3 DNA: TGCGCCAGCAGCCAAGATGCCAAATCCGAGCAGTACTTC; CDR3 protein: CASSQDAKSEQYF
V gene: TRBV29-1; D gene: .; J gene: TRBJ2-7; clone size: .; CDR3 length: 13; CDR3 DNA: TGCAGCGTTGAAGCCCCTAGCAGCCACGAGCAGTACTTC; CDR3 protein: CSVEAPSSHEQYF
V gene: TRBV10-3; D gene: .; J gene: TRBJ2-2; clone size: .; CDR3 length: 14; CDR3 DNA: TGTGCCATCAGTGTCACGTCGAACACCGGGGAGCTGTTTTTT; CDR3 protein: CAISVTSNTGELFF
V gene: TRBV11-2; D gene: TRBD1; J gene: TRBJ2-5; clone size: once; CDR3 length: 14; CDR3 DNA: TGTGCCAGCAGCTACTCAGGGGGCAGTGAGACCCAGTACTTC; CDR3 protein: CASSYSGGSETQYF
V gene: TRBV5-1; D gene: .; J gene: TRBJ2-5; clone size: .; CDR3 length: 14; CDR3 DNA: TGCGCCAGCAGCCAACTTGGATTCCAAGAGACCCAGTACTTC; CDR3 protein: CASSQLGFQETQYF
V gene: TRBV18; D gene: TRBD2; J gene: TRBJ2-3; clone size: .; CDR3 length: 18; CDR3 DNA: TGTGCCAGCTCACCACCGTGGGGTAGCGGGGGTAGCACAGATACGCAGTATTTT; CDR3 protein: CASSPPWGSGGSTDTQYF
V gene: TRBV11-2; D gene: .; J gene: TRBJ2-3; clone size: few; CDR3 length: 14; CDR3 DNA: TGTGCCAGCAGCTTAGGTTTTCCGGGAGATACGCAGTATTTT; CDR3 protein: CASSLGFPGDTQYF
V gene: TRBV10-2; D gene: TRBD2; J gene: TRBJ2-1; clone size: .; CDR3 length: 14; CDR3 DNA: TGCGCCAGCAACGGACTAGCGGGGGACAATGAGCAGTTCTTC; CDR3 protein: CASNGLAGDNEQFF
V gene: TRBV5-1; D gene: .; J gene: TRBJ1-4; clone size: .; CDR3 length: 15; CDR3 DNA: TGCGCCAGCAGCCGGACAGCCGCAACTAATGAAAAACTGTTTTTT; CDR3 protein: CASSRTAATNEKLFF
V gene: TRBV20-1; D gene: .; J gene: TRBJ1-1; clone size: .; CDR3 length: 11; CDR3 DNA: TGCAAGCTTTGGACTGACACTGAAGCTTTCTTT; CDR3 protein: CKLWTDTEAFF
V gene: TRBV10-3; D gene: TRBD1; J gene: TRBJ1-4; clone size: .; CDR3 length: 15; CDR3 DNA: TGTGCCATCAGGAAGACAGGGGACGCTAATGAAAAACTGTTTTTT; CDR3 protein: CAIRKTGDANEKLFF
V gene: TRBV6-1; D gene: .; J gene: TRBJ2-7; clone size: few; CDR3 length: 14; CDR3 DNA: TGTGCCAGCAGTGAAGTGGCGGGTTCCTACGAGCAGTACTTC; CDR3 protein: CASSEVAGSYEQYF
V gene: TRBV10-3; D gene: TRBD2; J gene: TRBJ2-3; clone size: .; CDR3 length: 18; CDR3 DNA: TGTGCCATCAGTGAGGAGATGTCGGCTAGCGGGAGCACAGATACGCAGTATTTT; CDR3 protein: CAISEEMSASGSTDTQYF
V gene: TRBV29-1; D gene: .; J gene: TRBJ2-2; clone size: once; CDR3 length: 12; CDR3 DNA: TGCAGCGTTGTACAGTACACCGGGGAGCTGTTTTTT; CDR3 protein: CSVVQYTGELFF
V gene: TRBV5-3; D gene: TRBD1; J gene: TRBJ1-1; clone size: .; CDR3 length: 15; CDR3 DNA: TGTGCCAGAAGCCAAACAGGGGTGCCGAACACTGAAGCTTTCTTT; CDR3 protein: CARSQTGVPNTEAFF
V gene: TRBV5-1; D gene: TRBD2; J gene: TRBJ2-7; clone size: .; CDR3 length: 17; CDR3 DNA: TGCGCCAGCAGCTTGGCTAGCGGGAGTTCAGCCGTATACGAGCAGTACTTC; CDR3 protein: CASSLASGSSAVYEQYF
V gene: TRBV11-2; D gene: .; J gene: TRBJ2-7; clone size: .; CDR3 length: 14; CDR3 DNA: TGTGCCAGCAGCTTTGCCGGGTCCTCCTACGAGCAGTACTTC; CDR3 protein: CASSFAGSSYEQYF
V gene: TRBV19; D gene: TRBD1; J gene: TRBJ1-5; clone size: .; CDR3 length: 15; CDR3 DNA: TGTGCCAGTAGTCAGGGACAGCATAGCAATCAGCCCCAGCATTTT; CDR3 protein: CASSQGQHSNQPQHF
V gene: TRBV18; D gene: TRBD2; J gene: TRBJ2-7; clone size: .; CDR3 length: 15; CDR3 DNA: TGTGCCAGCTCACCACCGGTTAGCGGGACGAACGAGCAGTACTTC; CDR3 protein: CASSPPVSGTNEQYF
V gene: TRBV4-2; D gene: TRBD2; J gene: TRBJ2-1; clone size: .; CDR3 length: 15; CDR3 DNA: TGTGCCAGCAGCCAGACCGGGACTAGTTCATATGAGCAGTTCTTC; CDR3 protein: CASSQTGTSSYEQFF
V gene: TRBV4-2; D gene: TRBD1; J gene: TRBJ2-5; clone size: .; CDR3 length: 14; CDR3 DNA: TGTGCCAGCAGCCAGCCGGGACAGGATGAGACCCAGTACTTC; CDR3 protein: CASSQPGQDETQYF
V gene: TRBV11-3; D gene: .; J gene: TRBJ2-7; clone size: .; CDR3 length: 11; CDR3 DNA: TGTGCCAGCAGCGAATTGAACGAGCAGTACTTC; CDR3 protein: CASSELNEQYF
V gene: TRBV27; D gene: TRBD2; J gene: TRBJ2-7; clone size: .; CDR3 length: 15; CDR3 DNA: TGTGCCAGCAGCGCCCCTCGCGGGAGTTCCTACGAGCAGTACTTC; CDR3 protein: CASSAPRGSSYEQYF
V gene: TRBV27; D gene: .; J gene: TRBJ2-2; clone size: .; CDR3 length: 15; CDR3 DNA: TGTGCCAGCAGTTTTTTCGGCAGGGAGGCCGGGGAGCTGTTTTTT; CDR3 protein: CASSFFGREAGELFF
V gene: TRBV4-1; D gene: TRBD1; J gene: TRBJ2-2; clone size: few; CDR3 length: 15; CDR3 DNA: TGCGCCAGCAGCGCCCGGACAGGGCAAACCGGGGAGCTGTTTTTT; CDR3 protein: CASSARTGQTGELFF
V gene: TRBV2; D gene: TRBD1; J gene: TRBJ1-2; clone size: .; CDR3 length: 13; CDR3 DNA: TGTGCCAGCAGTTATGACAGGGTCGATGGCTACACCTTC; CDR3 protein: CASSYDRVDGYTF
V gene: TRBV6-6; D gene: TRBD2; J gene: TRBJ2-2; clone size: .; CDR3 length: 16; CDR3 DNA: TGTGCCAGCAGTTTGAGCGGGAGAGTGTTCGGCGGGGAGCTGTTTTTT; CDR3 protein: CASSLSGRVFGGELFF
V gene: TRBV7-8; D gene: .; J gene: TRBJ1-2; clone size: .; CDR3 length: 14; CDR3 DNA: TGTGCCAGCAGCTTAGGGGAGAATAACTATGGCTACACCTTC; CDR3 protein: CASSLGENNYGYTF
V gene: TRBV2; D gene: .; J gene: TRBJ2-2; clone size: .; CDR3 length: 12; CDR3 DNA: TGTGCCAGCAGTGATTCGTCCGGGGAGCTGTTTTTT; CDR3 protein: CASSDSSGELFF
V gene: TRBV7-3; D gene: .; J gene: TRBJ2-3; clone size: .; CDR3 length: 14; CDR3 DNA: TGTGCCAGCAGCCCCGCTGGTAGCGGAGATACGCAGTATTTT; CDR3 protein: CASSPAGSGDTQYF
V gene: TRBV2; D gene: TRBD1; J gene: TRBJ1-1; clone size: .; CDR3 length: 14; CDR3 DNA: TGTGCCAGCAGTCAGGGACAGGGGAACACTGAAGCTTTCTTT; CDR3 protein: CASSQGQGNTEAFF
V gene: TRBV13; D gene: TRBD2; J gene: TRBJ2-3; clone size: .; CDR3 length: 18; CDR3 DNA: TGTGCCAGCAGAGACCTAGGGGGACTAGCGGGAGCTAAAGATACGCAGTATTTT; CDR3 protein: CASRDLGGLAGAKDTQYF
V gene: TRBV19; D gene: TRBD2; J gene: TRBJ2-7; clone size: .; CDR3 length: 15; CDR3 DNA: TGTGCCAGTAGTACCGACTCTAGCGGGTTATACGAGCAGTACTTC; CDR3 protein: CASSTDSSGLYEQYF
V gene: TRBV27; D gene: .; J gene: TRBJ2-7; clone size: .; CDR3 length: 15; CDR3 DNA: TGTGCCAGCAGTACCGAAAAGGTGAGCTCCTACGAGCAGTACTTC; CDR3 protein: CASSTEKVSSYEQYF
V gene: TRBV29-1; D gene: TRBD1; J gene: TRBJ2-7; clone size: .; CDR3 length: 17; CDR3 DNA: TGCAGCGGATCCATACTCCGTCGGGACAGGCTTACGTACGAGCAGTACTTC; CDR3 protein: CSGSILRRDRLTYEQYF
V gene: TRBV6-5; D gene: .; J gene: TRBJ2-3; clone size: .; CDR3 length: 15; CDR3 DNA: TGTGCCAGCAGTTACGCGGCAGGGGACACAGATACGCAGTATTTT; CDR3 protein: CASSYAAGDTDTQYF
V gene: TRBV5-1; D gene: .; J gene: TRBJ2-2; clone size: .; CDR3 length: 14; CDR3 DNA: TGCGCCAGCAGTATAGGGCAGAACACCGGGGAGCTGTTTTTT; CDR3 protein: CASSIGQNTGELFF
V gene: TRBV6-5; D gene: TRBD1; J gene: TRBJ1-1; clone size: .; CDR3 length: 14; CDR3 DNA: TGTGCCAGCAGTTTCCACAGGGGAAACGCTGAAGCTTTCTTT; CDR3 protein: CASSFHRGNAEAFF